This TCR beta chain was identified during a study of blood T cells in healthy people across ages. Worth noting for this clonotype: Its antigen is not known.

There were healthy Caucasian individuals from Russia, aged roughly 6 to 90, serving as donors. Researchers isolated at least 6 million PBMCs per sample. Sample-barcoded 5' priming and a J-beta primer mix drove a second PCR of roughly 7 to 11 cycles. TCRdb re-called the 5' RACE reads with MiXCR, one entry per CDR3 protein. Among 700,000 to 950,000 distinct CDR3 sequences listed, roughly 41% were seen once. This CDR3 has 14 amino acids. With V trimmed by 5 bases and J by 8 bases, 11 bases remained unmatched. CDR1 is DFQATT, CDR2 SNEGSKA, per germline (reference sequence). General study findings and limits: Investigators viewed diversity estimates from one million T cells as underestimates, the study reported.

Sequencing used blood. The gene calls are TRBV20-1 and TRBJ2-1; 8 nucleotides match TRBD1. This receptor was obtained from a woman aged 55-69 years in good health. The CDR3 DNA reads TGCAGTGCTCGTCAGGGGGCGGACGCGTATGAGCAGTTCTTC. It codes for CSARQGADAYEQFF.